The clone carrying this TCR beta chain has a single count. The sample comes from a study of blood T cell repertoires in COVID-19. Profiled with immunoSEQ multiplex PCR; TCRdb holds only in-frame clones, not every one. The sample lists about 180,000 clones; over 80% were seen once. The origin of this receptor is a woman aged 40-49 years with COVID-19, enrolled during active disease. Sequenced material: peripheral blood.

The CDR3 sequence: CASSPDLRRGLRADGYTF. For the CDR3, the DNA is TGTGCCAGCAGCCCAGACCTCAGGAGGGGGCTTAGGGCGGATGGCTACACCTTC. The chain has TRBV5-4 and TRBJ1-2; 7 nucleotides line up with TRBD1. The length of the CDR3 is 18 residues. The V and J ends lost 4 bases and 6 bases, in that order; junction bases with no gene match: 21. CDR1 is SGHNT, CDR2 YYREEE, per germline (reference sequence).